The present entry profiles one TCR beta chain with its context. Profiled with immunoSEQ multiplex PCR; TCRdb holds only in-frame clones, not every one. The sample records tens of thousands of clones, roughly 80% being singletons. These data originate in a study of blood T cell repertoires in COVID-19. Background on the study: Spain, Italy and the United States supplied samples that represented acute and convalescent COVID-19. Nucleic acid was either cDNA or gDNA, and it came from T cells, B-cell-depleted T cells, or PBMCs.

The ends lost 4 bases at V and 9 bases at J; junction bases unmatched: 10. This CDR3 spans 15 amino acids. CDR1 and CDR2 (germline): SGHTA, FQGTGA. This TCR derives from a man in his 60s with active or convalescent COVID-19. The sample consisted of peripheral blood. The V gene is TRBV7-3, the J gene TRBJ2-3, with TRBD1 matching 10 bases. For the CDR3, the DNA is TGTGCCAGCAGCTCGGGACAGGGGCCCCTCGGGACGCAGTATTTT. It translates to CASSSGQGPLGTQYF.